This T cell receptor (beta chain) was retrieved from a study of T cells in Graves' hyperthyroidism and ophthalmopathy. Stable disease denoted Graves' hyperthyroidism without ophthalmopathy progression within 18 months. Fresh 10 ml peripheral blood yielded PBMCs. This clonotype was observed a handful of times. What it binds is not known. The study's findings and limits: Researchers report that a 13 V-J model separated ophthalmopathy from stable hyperthyroidism.

TCR beta CDR3 regions were amplified from RNA. First-round RT-PCR of the TCR CDR3 relied on the HTBI primer set. TCRdb reprocessed the multiplex PCR reads with MiXCR, giving one entry per CDR3 protein. The sample carries about 560,000 distinct CDR3 sequences, 15% to 20% recorded once. V lost 1 base, J lost 0 bases, and 4 bases stayed unmatched. The germline V gene has CDR1 LGHDT and CDR2 YNNKEL (reference sequence). CDR3 length equals 16 residues. This TCR derives from a woman aged 18-35 years with Graves' hyperthyroidism. The sample was blood. The chain recombines TRBV3-1 with TRBJ1-1; 8 nucleotides align to TRBD1. The CDR3 bases are TGTGCCAGCAGCCAAGGGGTGGACAGGGTGAACACTGAAGCTTTCTTT. As protein: CASSQGVDRVNTEAFF.